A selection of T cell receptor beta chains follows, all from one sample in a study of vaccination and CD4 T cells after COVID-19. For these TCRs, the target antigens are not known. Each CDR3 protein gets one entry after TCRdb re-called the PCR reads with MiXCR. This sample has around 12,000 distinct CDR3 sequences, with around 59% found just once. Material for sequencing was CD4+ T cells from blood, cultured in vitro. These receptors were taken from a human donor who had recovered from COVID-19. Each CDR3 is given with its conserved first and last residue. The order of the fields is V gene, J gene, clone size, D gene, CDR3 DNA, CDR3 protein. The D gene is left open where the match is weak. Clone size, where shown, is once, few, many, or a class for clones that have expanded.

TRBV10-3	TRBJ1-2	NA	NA	TGTGCCATCAGTGAAGTAGGGGACTATGGCTACACCTTC	CAISEVGDYGYTF
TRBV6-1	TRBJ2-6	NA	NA	TGTGCCAGCAGTGCCATAGACCGACCAAACGTCCTGACTTTC	CASSAIDRPNVLTF
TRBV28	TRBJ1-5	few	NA	TGTGCCAGCAGTTCGGAGGTTTATCAGCCCCAGCATTTT	CASSSEVYQPQHF
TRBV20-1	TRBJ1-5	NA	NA	TGCAGTGCTAGAGTTTCGGGACTTTTGTTTCAGCCCCAGCATTTT	CSARVSGLLFQPQHF
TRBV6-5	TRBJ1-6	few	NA	TGTGCCAGCAGTTACTCGACCGCGAGCTCCTATAATTCACCCCTCCACTTT	CASSYSTASSYNSPLHF
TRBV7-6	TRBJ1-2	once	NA	TGTGCCAGCAGCTTAGCGAGTGAGGGGTTCTATGGCTACACCTTC	CASSLASEGFYGYTF
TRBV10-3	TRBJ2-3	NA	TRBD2	TGTGCCATCAGGAGCCCCAGGACTAGCGGGGCCCCTAGCACAGATACGCAGTATTTT	CAIRSPRTSGAPSTDTQYF
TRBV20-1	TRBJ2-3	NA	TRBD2	TGCAGTGCCCGTGGGACTAGCGGGAGTGCAGATACGCAGTATTTT	CSARGTSGSADTQYF
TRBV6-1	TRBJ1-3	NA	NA	TGTGCCAGCAGTGAAGCGCAATCCCCCTCTGGAAACACCATATATTTT	CASSEAQSPSGNTIYF
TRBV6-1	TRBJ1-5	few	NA	TGTGCCAGCAGCCAGCAGGGTAGCCAGCCCCAGCATTTT	CASSQQGSQPQHF
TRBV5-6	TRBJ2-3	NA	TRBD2	TGTGCCAGCAGCCCGGGACTAGCCGACACAGATACGCAGTATTTT	CASSPGLADTDTQYF
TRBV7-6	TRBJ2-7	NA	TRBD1	TGTGCCAGCAGGTCACAGGGGGCGTCCTACGAGCAGTACTTC	CASRSQGASYEQYF
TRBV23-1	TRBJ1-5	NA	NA	TGCGCTCAGCAGGTGGGCAACCAGCCCCAGCATTTT	CAQQVGNQPQHF
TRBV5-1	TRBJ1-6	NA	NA	TGCGCCAGCAGCTTAACCCTCAATTCACCCCTCCACTTT	CASSLTLNSPLHF
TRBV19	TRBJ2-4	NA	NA	TGTGCCAGTAGTATAGTGGTACGCGTCGGGGCCAAAAACATTCAGTACTTC	CASSIVVRVGAKNIQYF
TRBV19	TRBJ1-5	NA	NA	TGTGCCAGTAGTATACGGACTGGCGGGAGACCCAATCAGCCCCAGCATTTT	CASSIRTGGRPNQPQHF
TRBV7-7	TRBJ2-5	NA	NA	TGTGCTAGCAGCTTAATAGGAAGGTCAGAGACCCAGTACTTC	CASSLIGRSETQYF
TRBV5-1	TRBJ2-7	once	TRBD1	TGCGCCAGCAGCTATACCGCGGGACAGGGTGAGGAGCAGTACTTC	CASSYTAGQGEEQYF
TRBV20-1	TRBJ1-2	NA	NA	TGCAGTGCCCCGTGGCTGGGAAACTATGGCTACACCTTC	CSAPWLGNYGYTF
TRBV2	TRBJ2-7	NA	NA	TGTGCCAGCAGTGTACAGGGAAAGAGGTACGAGCAGTACTTC	CASSVQGKRYEQYF
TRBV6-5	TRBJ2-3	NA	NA	TGTGCCAGCAGTTACACCTACAGGAATACGCAGTATTTT	CASSYTYRNTQYF
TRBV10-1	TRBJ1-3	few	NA	TGCGCCAGGGACAGCTACTCTGGAAACACCATATATTTT	CARDSYSGNTIYF
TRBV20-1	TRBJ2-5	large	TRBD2	TGCAGTGCAGGGACTAGCGGGAGGCAAGAGACCCAGTACTTC	CSAGTSGRQETQYF
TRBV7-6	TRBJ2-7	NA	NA	TGTGCCAGCAGCCCAACACGGGACGCAGCCTACGGGCAGTACTTC	CASSPTRDAAYGQYF
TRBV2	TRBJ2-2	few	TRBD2	TGTGCCAGCAGGCTAGCGGGATATCCCGGGGAGCTGTTTTTT	CASRLAGYPGELFF
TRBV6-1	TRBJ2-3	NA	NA	TGTGCCAGCACCGTACCGGGGGTCACAGATACGCAGTATTTT	CASTVPGVTDTQYF
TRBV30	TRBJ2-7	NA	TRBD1	TGTGCCCCCTCTCTGGGTGGGACAGGGGGCCCGAAAACCTACGAGCAGTACTTC	CAPSLGGTGGPKTYEQYF
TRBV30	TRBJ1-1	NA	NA	TGTGCCTGGAGTAAAGACACTGAAGCTTTCTTT	CAWSKDTEAFF
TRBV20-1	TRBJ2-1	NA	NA	TGCAGTGCTAGGGTTGATGAGCAGTTCTTC	CSARVDEQFF
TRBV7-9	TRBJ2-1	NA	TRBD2	TGTGCCAGCAGCTCCCCCGGGACTAGCGGGTCTAATGAGCAGTTCTTC	CASSSPGTSGSNEQFF
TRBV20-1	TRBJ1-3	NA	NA	TGCAGTGCTAGAGATATTAGTCCAGATGGAAACACCATATATTTT	CSARDISPDGNTIYF
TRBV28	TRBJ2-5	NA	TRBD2	TGTGCCAGCAGCTCGGGACTAGCGGGAGAGAGTATTAGGCTGGAGACCCAGTACTTC	CASSSGLAGESIRLETQYF
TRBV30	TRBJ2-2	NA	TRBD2	TGTGCCTGGAGTGTTCTAGCGGGAGTCGCCGGGGAGCTGTTTTTT	CAWSVLAGVAGELFF
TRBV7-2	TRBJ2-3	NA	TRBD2	TGTGCCAGCAGCCAATACGCTGGCGGGAGCTTTGCAGATACGCAGTATTTT	CASSQYAGGSFADTQYF
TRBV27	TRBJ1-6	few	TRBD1	TGTGCCAGCAGTTTGGAGGGACAGAATAATTCACCCCTCCACTTT	CASSLEGQNNSPLHF
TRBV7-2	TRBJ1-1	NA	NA	TGTGCCAGCAGCTTTATGGAGAACACTGAAGCTTTCTTT	CASSFMENTEAFF
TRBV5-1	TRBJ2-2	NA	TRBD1	TGCGCCAGCAGCAAAACCGGGACAGGGGCGAACACCGGGGAGCTGTTTTTT	CASSKTGTGANTGELFF
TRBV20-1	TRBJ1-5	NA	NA	TGCAGTGCCCTAGACAGTCCTAGTCAGCCCCAGCATTTT	CSALDSPSQPQHF
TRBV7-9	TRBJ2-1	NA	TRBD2	TGTGCCAGCAGCCCCGGGACTAGCGGGAGCAGTGAGCAGTTCTTC	CASSPGTSGSSEQFF
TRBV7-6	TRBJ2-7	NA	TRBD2	TGTGCCAGCAGCTTAGAAGAAACTAGCGGACCAGACGAGCAGTACTTC	CASSLEETSGPDEQYF
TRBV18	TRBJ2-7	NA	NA	TGTGCCAGCTCGGTCGAGGGGGGTTCCGAGCAGTACTTC	CASSVEGGSEQYF
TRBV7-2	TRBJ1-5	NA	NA	TGTGCCAGCAGCTTCAGGGATCGTCAGCCCCAGCATTTT	CASSFRDRQPQHF
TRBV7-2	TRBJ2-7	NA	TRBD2	TGTGCCAGCAGCTTAGCGGGGGCTAGCGGGAGAATCTACGAGCAGTACTTC	CASSLAGASGRIYEQYF
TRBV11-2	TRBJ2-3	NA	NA	TGTGCCAGCAGCTTACTAGCGTCGGGGCAGTATTTT	CASSLLASGQYF
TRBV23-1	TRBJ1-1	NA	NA	TGCGCCAGCAGCCCCCACCCGAACACTGAAGCTTTCTTT	CASSPHPNTEAFF
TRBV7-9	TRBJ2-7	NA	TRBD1	TGTGCCAGCAGCCGGGGGACAGGGGTTGGGAGTAGAGCCTACGAGCAGTACTTC	CASSRGTGVGSRAYEQYF
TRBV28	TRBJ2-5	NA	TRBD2	TGTGCCAGCAGTCAACTGGGCGGGAGGGCCCTCGGAGAGACCCAGTACTTC	CASSQLGGRALGETQYF
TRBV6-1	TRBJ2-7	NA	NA	TGTGCCAGCAGGACGGGTATTGGCTCCGGAATCTACGAGCAGTACTTC	CASRTGIGSGIYEQYF
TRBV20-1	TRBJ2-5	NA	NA	TGCAGTGCCGTCAACCCCCTACCTAGCGCTAGATACCAAGAGACCCAGTACTTC	CSAVNPLPSARYQETQYF
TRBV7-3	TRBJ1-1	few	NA	TGTGCCAGCTCACAATACGGGCCCACTGAAGCTTTCTTT	CASSQYGPTEAFF
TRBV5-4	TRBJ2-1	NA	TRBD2	TGTGCCAGCAGCTTGGGGCCTAGCGGGATGGGTGAGCAGTTCTTC	CASSLGPSGMGEQFF